This T cell receptor beta chain was captured in a study of blood T cell repertoires in COVID-19 (dated by TCRdb to the early 2020s). For context, the study as a whole: The collaborator samples originated in the United States, Italy and Spain and spanned the acute and convalescent phases of COVID-19. The prospective study material was composed of cDNA or gDNA derived from T cells, B-cell-depleted T cells, or PBMCs. Deeply sampled blood TCRbeta repertoires from subjects exposed to, actively infected with, or recovered from COVID-19 were included in the dataset. The repertoires were made available in a free public database intended to serve as a resource for research on the immune response to SARS-CoV-2. Samples were obtained from the ongoing ImmuneRACE study (first 160 participants) and from approximately 1,200 subjects provided by 6 global collaborators. Sample metadata almost always included a de-identified subject ID, COVID-19 status, age in years and sex. Where available, HLA class I and class II types were taken from metadata supplied by the sample provider and were not determined by assay-based typing.

Reading the germline V gene gives CDR1 SGHRS and CDR2 YFSETQ. The CDR3 runs 15 residues from the cysteine to the phenylalanine. The entry retains the CDR3 DNA only, 45 bases that are in frame from base 1. For this chain, trimming is 0 bases at the V end and 7 bases at the J end, and the number of junction bases without a gene match is 9. Broader findings and caveats from the paper: The amount of clinical and demographic metadata varied by source and participant and was provided uncurated.

Collaborating institutions collected whole blood in K2EDTA tubes following their own protocols. For TCRbeta analysis, collaborator samples were shipped as frozen whole blood, as isolated PBMCs, or as DNA extracted from either sample type. This clone was observed a single time. What antigen it recognizes has not been identified. It has no much larger one-base neighbor in the sample; base qualities were not kept. TCRbeta CDR3 regions were amplified from genomic DNA by means of the immunoSEQ Assay, a bias-controlled multiplex PCR. For the original study's pipeline: Within the assay, amplification of reference gene primers was used to estimate how many nucleated cells each sample contained. To quantify the absolute abundance of each unique TCRbeta CDR3 rearrangement, sequence reads were collapsed and filtered. Productive Simpson clonality was computed per sample as the square root of Simpson's diversity index over productive rearrangements. TCRdb obtained this table from immuneACCESS and retained in-frame rearrangements with V and J assigned. These tables miss some clones; where compared with another copy, unresolved V genes account for less than half of the shortfall, and the remainder is unexplained. V and J calls and clone size are copied from that table; D and trimming were computed from the DNA. The sample table holds over 130,000 clones, of which about 87% were seen once. The ten largest account for 9.5% to 11% of the sample.

Sequenced sample: peripheral blood. The chain couples TRBV5-1 to TRBJ1-2, with 7 bases in between that match TRBD1. This receptor was identified in a woman older than 75 with acute or convalescent COVID-19. In nucleotide form, the sequence is TGCGCCAGCAGCTTGGGTGGAGGGGGCAAGGTTGGCTACACCTTC. Its coded protein is CASSLGGGGKVGYTF.